Sequencing of this T cell receptor (beta chain) was carried out in a study of molecular identifiers for immune sequencing clone quantification. Study results and limitations: It was shown that clones above 20 RNA copies held over 98% of effector molecules, but under 1% in naive cells.

CD8+CD4-CCR7+CD45RA+ sorting gave the naive CD8 T cells. TCRdb reanalysed the PCR reads using MiXCR and keeps one entry per CDR3 protein. This sample has hundreds of thousands of distinct CDR3 sequences, with 24% found just once. A remark on this clonotype: Its specificity is unknown. This may be a read error: a much more frequent sequence differs by one nucleotide.

Germline-derived CDR1 and CDR2 are SGHTA and FQGNSA. The CDR3 spans 14 residues. The sequenced sample was naive CD8+ T cells from blood, with Jurkat cell RNA spiked in. Subset defined: FACS-sorted CD8+CD4-CCR7+CD45RA+ naive T cells. The clonotype comes from a human donor in good health. Some libraries in this study had Jurkat cell RNA spiked in. The rearrangement joins TRBV7-2 to TRBJ1-3, with D unresolved. Written as DNA, the CDR3 is TGTGCCAGCCGCTTAGCTGGGTCAGGAAACACCATATATTTT. Translated, it gives CASRLAGSGNTIYF. The full variable domain, its missing parts supplied by reference TRBV7-2 and TRBJ1-3, is GAGVSQSPSNKVTEKGKDVELRCDPISGHTALYWYRQSLGQGLEFLIYFQGNSAPDKSGLPSDRFSAERTGGSVSTLTIQRTQQEDSAVYLCASRLAGSGNTIYFGEGSWLTVV.